The 27 T cell receptor beta chains listed next were all sequenced from one sample in a study of blood T cell repertoires in COVID-19. Assay: immunoSEQ multiplex PCR; the TCRdb copy retains only in-frame clones and omits some. The sample holds about 97,000 clones, around 80% seen once. The sequenced sample consisted of peripheral blood. Receptor source: a man aged 65 to 79 with acute or convalescent COVID-19.

This clone was picked up one time. J is TRBJ2-5 and V is TRBV9, with a tentative D call TRBD2 (5 bases). Trimming removed 0 bases from V and 1 base from J, with 13 bases in between. The CDR3 loop spans 16 amino acids. Germline V gene lookup returns CDR1 SGDLS and CDR2 YYNGEE. As DNA, the CDR3 is TGTGCCAGCAGCGTAGCAGGCGGGCAACTCCAAGAGACCCAGTACTTC. It translates to CASSVAGGQLQETQYF.

This chain connects TRBV2 to TRBJ2-6, with 7 bases fitting TRBD1. Trimming removed 8 bases from V and 1 base from J; junction bases left unmatched: 8. The germline V gene encodes CDR1 SNHLY and CDR2 FYNNEI. CDR3 size: 16 residues. The CDR3 loop is CASVSDRVSGANVLTF. CDR3 DNA sequence: TGTGCCAGCGTAAGTGACAGGGTTTCTGGGGCCAACGTCCTGACTTTC.

The chain is built from TRBV4-3 and TRBJ2-2; 7 bases fit TRBD1. This CDR3 region has 13 residues. Germline loops: CDR1 LGHNA, CDR2 YSLEER. Trimming at V came to 10 bases and at J to 0 bases, leaving 2 bases not matched to a gene. This chain's CDR3 is CATGTANTGELFF. The CDR3 DNA sequence: TGCGCCACCGGGACAGCGAACACCGGGGAGCTGTTTTTT.

This chain joins TRBV7-9 and TRBJ1-1, with TRBD1 identical over 9 bases. CDR3 size: 16 residues. With 2 bases clipped from V and 1 base from J, the junction kept 5 bases outside the gene matches. CDR1 is SEHNR and CDR2 is FQNEAQ in the germline V gene (reference sequence). The CDR3 protein is CASSLYRGPGNTEAFF. As DNA, the CDR3 is TGTGCCAGCAGCTTATACAGGGGGCCAGGGAACACTGAAGCTTTCTTT.

This chain uses TRBV28 with TRBJ2-7, with 8 bases identical to TRBD2. The CDR3 loop spans 15 amino acids. Germline CDR1 reads MDHEN; CDR2 reads SYDVKM. V lost 5 bases and J lost 3; bases outside the gene matches: 9. CDR3 coding DNA: TGTGCCAGCAGTCCCAGCGGGGGAGCACGCTACGAGCAGTACTTC. Translating gives CASSPSGGARYEQYF.

The chain uses TRBV4-1 and TRBJ2-1; no reliable D call. V lost 1 base and J lost 9, with 16 bases in between. CDR3 size: 15 residues. Germline CDR1 reads MGHRA; CDR2 reads YSYEKL. The CDR3 here is CASSQAISRPGEQFF. DNA of the CDR3: TGCGCCAGCAGCCAAGCTATTTCCAGACCGGGTGAGCAGTTCTTC.

This clone occurred once. The chain carries TRBV7-3 and TRBJ2-1; 11 bases align to TRBD2. The CDR3 runs to 15 residues. V trimming: 6 bases; J trimming: 5 bases; junction bases outside the gene matches: 6. Germline lookup yields CDR1 SGHTA and CDR2 FQGTGA. The CDR3 protein is CASSYLAGGHNEQFF. Here the CDR3 DNA reads TGTGCCAGCAGTTATCTAGCGGGGGGTCACAATGAGCAGTTCTTC.

J is TRBJ2-3 and V is TRBV28; D gene ambiguous. Germline V gene sequence: CDR1 MDHEN, CDR2 SYDVKM. The V end lost 3 bases, the J end lost 3 bases, and 4 bases lay between the germline ends. CDR3 length equals 12 residues. Here the CDR3 reads CASSLRTDTQYF. The DNA of the CDR3 is TGTGCCAGCAGTTTGAGGACAGATACGCAGTATTTT.

This chain links TRBV7-8 with TRBJ1-5, with D unclear. This CDR3 contains 16 residues. Trimming took 4 bases from V and 0 from J, leaving 13 bases between them. The germline V gene has CDR1 SGHVS and CDR2 FQNEAQ. CDR3 nucleotide sequence: TGTGCCAGCAGCTCCTATGAAGCAAATAGCAATCAGCCCCAGCATTTT. Protein product: CASSSYEANSNQPQHF.

This clone was counted a single time. The gene calls are TRBV5-4 and TRBJ2-1; TRBD2 might be the D (6 bases). The germline gives CDR1 SGHNT, CDR2 YYREEE (reference sequence). This CDR3 contains 14 residues. Trimming left V 6 bases short and J 2 bases short, with 12 bases between. The CDR3 sequence is CASNSGEPYNEQFF. CDR3 sequence (DNA): TGTGCCAGCAACTCGGGGGAGCCCTACAATGAGCAGTTCTTC.

This clone has only a few counts. The V and J genes are TRBV3-1 (or the pseudogene TRBV3-2) and TRBJ2-7; 10 bases map to TRBD2. The CDR3 extends over 15 amino acids. In germline, CDR1 is LGHDT, CDR2 YNNKEL (reference sequence). V was clipped by 4 bases and J by 6 bases; unmatched bases: 9. The CDR3 spells CASSPSSSGGGEQYF. CDR3 bases: TGTGCCAGCAGCCCCTCCTCTAGCGGGGGTGGCGAGCAGTACTTC.

The J gene is TRBJ1-3, the V gene TRBV6-6; D might be TRBD1 (5 bases). The V and J ends lost 6 bases and 1 base respectively, with 7 bases between them. CDR3 length: 13 amino acids. Per the germline V gene, CDR1 is MNHNY and CDR2 is SVGAGI (reference sequence). CDR3 amino acids: CASSSGSGNTIYF. CDR3 nucleotides: TGTGCCAGCAGCTCAGGGTCTGGAAACACCATATATTTT.

The J gene is TRBJ2-1, the V gene TRBV10-3; D ambiguous. V was shortened by 2 bases and J by 5 bases, with 13 bases between the two germline ends. The V gene's germline CDR1 is ENHRY and CDR2 SYGVKD. The CDR3 is 15 residues long. CDR3 nucleotide sequence: TGTGCCATCAGTGAGGTCAGGCTAACCGACAATGAGCAGTTCTTC. This encodes CAISEVRLTDNEQFF.

The rearrangement joins TRBV9 to TRBJ2-2; D possibly corresponds to TRBD2 (5 bases). The germline CDR1 and CDR2 sequences are SGDLS and YYNGEE. V lost 6 bases, J lost 3 bases, and 9 bases lay in between. CDR3 length: 13 amino acids. This CDR3 reads CASTLAYTGELFF. The CDR3 nucleotides read TGTGCCAGCACCTTAGCGTACACCGGGGAGCTGTTTTTT.

This chain links TRBV5-1 with TRBJ2-5; 8 nucleotides line up with TRBD1. J was trimmed by 5 bases and V by 0 bases; bases with no gene match: 18. Per germline, CDR1 SGHRS and CDR2 YFSETQ. The CDR3 length is 19 residues. DNA for the CDR3: TGCGCCAGCAGCTTGGCCGCGACAGGGGTCGTCCCTTTCCGTGAGACCCAGTACTTC. Protein: CASSLAATGVVPFRETQYF.

This clone was observed a few times. This rearrangement joins TRBV6-5 to TRBJ2-3; 11 bases line up with TRBD2. The germline gives CDR1 MNHEY, CDR2 SVGAGI. This CDR3 contains 14 residues. The junction had 3 bases not matched to a gene; V was cut back by 5 bases and J by 5 bases. In DNA, the CDR3 is TGTGCCAGCAGTCATAGCGGGGGGGTAGATACGCAGTATTTT. It yields the protein CASSHSGGVDTQYF.

This clone was found once. The J gene is TRBJ2-7, the V gene TRBV28, with TRBD2 as a possible D gene (6 bases). Trimming stripped 11 bases from V and 6 bases from J, with 29 bases between. Germline lookup yields CDR1 MDHEN and CDR2 SYDVKM. CDR3 length: 16 amino acids. The CDR3 protein is CAAIPTMRRDQSEQYF. The CDR3 nucleotides read TGTGCCGCCATTCCAACCATGCGGCGGGATCAGTCCGAGCAGTACTTC.

This clone was detected many times. The chain joins TRBV7-9 to TRBJ2-5; 15 bases fit TRBD2. J lost 5 bases, V lost 3 bases, and 7 bases had no gene match. The CDR3 is 17 residues long. CDR1 and CDR2 from the germline V gene are SEHNR and FQNEAQ (reference sequence). DNA for the CDR3: TGTGCCAGCAGCTTCCCCGGGACTAGCGGGGGGTTTGAGACCCAGTACTTC. Its translation is CASSFPGTSGGFETQYF.

The rearrangement uses TRBV10-1 and TRBJ2-5, with D possibly being TRBD1 (5 bases). V lost 3 bases and J lost 2, with 10 bases in between. This CDR3 spans 14 amino acids. Germline V lookup: CDR1 WNHNN, CDR2 SYGVQD (reference sequence). CDR3 in amino acids: CASSDRQTQETQYF. CDR3 nucleotide sequence: TGCGCCAGCAGTGACCGACAGACACAAGAGACCCAGTACTTC.

This clone was found a few times. The V call is TRBV9, the J call TRBJ2-1; weak D call: TRBD1 (5 bases). This CDR3 is built from 15 residues. V lost 2 bases, J lost 8 bases, and 17 bases lay in between. Germline V gene sequence: CDR1 SGDLS, CDR2 YYNGEE. In nucleotides, the CDR3 is TGTGCCAGCAGCGTTATGCCAGGGCAGATCGATGAGCAGTTCTTC. Residues: CASSVMPGQIDEQFF.

The V gene is TRBV30, the J gene TRBJ1-2; TRBD1 aligns across 8 bases. This CDR3 has 12 amino acids. In germline, CDR1 is GTSNPN, CDR2 SVGIG (reference sequence). V shed 3 bases and J 7 bases; nucleotides not matched to a gene: 4. CDR3 residues: CAWRQGVAGYTF. In DNA, the CDR3 is TGTGCCTGGAGACAGGGGGTAGCTGGCTACACCTTC.

The chain links TRBV6-1 to TRBJ1-5; TRBD1 matches at 7 bases. The CDR3 runs 15 residues. The junction had 4 bases not matched to a gene; V was cut back by 1 base and J by 4 bases. The germline V gene encodes CDR1 MNHNS and CDR2 SASEGT. CDR3 DNA sequence: TGTGCCAGCAGTGAAGGCAGGGGGAGAAATCAGCCCCAGCATTTT. Its protein is CASSEGRGRNQPQHF.

The CDR3 region has the DNA TGTGCCAGCTCACCTGCCAGGGGTGGCAATTCACCCCTCCACTTT. As protein: CASSPARGGNSPLHF. V and J are TRBV18 and TRBJ1-6; the D gene is possibly TRBD1 (6 bases). Germline V gene data show CDR1 as KGHSH and CDR2 as LQKENI. The CDR3 has 15 amino acids. Trimming took 3 bases from V and 7 from J, leaving 13 bases between them.

This chain joins TRBV14 and TRBJ1-3; D may be TRBD1 (5 bases). The V end lost 4 bases, the J end lost 0 bases, and 13 bases lay between the germline ends. The V gene's germline CDR1 is SGHDN and CDR2 FVKESK. CDR3 length: 16 amino acids. This CDR3 is CASSLSPTASGNTIYF. Written as DNA, the CDR3 is TGTGCCAGCAGCCTGAGTCCGACAGCCTCTGGAAACACCATATATTTT.

This clone appeared a few times. V and J are TRBV19 and TRBJ2-5; D uncertain. CDR1 is LNHDA, CDR2 SQIVND, per germline (reference sequence). The germline V and J ends were trimmed by 5 bases and 1 base, with 14 bases remaining between them. CDR3 length: 15 residues. Here the CDR3 DNA reads TGTGCCAGTAGTGATTTACTAAACCTCCAAGAGACCCAGTACTTC. It yields the protein CASSDLLNLQETQYF.

The chain combines TRBV19 with TRBJ2-2; 7 nucleotides agree with TRBD1. This CDR3 comprises 14 residues. After removal of 6 bases from V and 4 bases from J, the junction contained 5 bases not matched to a gene. Germline assignment: CDR1 LNHDA and CDR2 SQIVND (reference sequence). CDR3 bases: TGTGCCAGTAGCCTGACAGGGACCACCGGGGAGCTGTTTTTT. Amino acid sequence: CASSLTGTTGELFF.

The gene calls are TRBV27 and TRBJ1-4, with D possibly being TRBD1 (5 bases). The ends were cut back, 6 bases at V and 7 bases at J, with 12 bases in the middle. The CDR3 is 13 amino acids. Germline lookup yields CDR1 MNHEY and CDR2 SMNVEV (reference sequence). CDR3 sequence: CASSPRVAEKLFF. The CDR3, as DNA: TGTGCCAGCAGCCCCAGGGTGGCTGAAAAACTGTTTTTT.